The present TCR beta chain was sequenced within a study of somatic mutations in cytotoxic T cells in rheumatoid arthritis. Background on the study: Immediately following diagnosis and ahead of any treatment, patient blood (approximately 30 ml EDTA) was drawn. Flow sorting at nearly 100% purity was applied to some V beta antibody-stained T-cell populations, which included V beta1+ cells sequenced for TCRB. Points from the study as a whole: More than 20% of CD8+ cells belonged to the largest clone in about an eighth of the 65 patients. For CD8+ T-cell clonality, rheumatoid arthritis patients and age-matched healthy controls did not differ significantly.

This CDR3 is built from 12 residues. Germline CDR1 reads SGHAT; CDR2 reads FQNNGV. The V end was cut by 7 bases, the J end by 6 bases, with 9 bases between. Clones were read by immunoSEQ multiplex PCR, and TCRdb kept only the in-frame ones, dropping some. The sample lists tens of thousands of clones, 80% to 85% seen once, with just under 8.5% in the top ten. Details on this clone: Its antigen is undetermined.

V is TRBV11-2 and J is TRBJ2-2; no definite D call. This receptor was taken from an adult with rheumatoid arthritis. What was sequenced was CD8+ T cells sorted from blood. The DNA for the CDR3 is TGTGCCAGCACCTTGGGTGCCGGGGAGCTGTTTTTT. Translating gives CASTLGAGELFF.